The 11 T cell receptor beta chains reported below all come from one sample, sequenced in a study of Ad26.COV2.S vaccination and SARS-CoV-2 variants. This table comes from immunoSEQ multiplex PCR, and its TCRdb copy is limited to in-frame clones, with some not included. Altogether around 300,000 clones are present, roughly 90% being singletons, with the ten largest covering around 5.5%. Treatment specified: roughly 18 received Ad26.COV2.S at low or high dose, single or two shots; roughly 5 received placebo; per-sample allocation not given. The investigators took samples on day 63 after the first vaccine or placebo injection. The material was peripheral blood, obtained in a trial of Ad26.COV2.S vaccine versus placebo. Every receptor here comes from a person between 18 and 65 years old who received the Ad26.COV2.S COVID-19 vaccine or a placebo.

This sequence joins TRBV19 and TRBJ2-1; 8 bases line up with TRBD2. The CDR3 runs to 14 residues. Germline loops: CDR1 LNHDA, CDR2 SQIVND (reference sequence). Losses at the gene ends were 5 bases for V and 9 bases for J; bases not matched to a gene: 9. CDR3 nucleotide sequence: TGTGCCAGTAGTCGGGAGGGCCGGGCAGGTGAGCAGTTCTTC. Translating gives CASSREGRAGEQFF.

The V and J genes are TRBV5-8 and TRBJ2-3, with D possibly matching TRBD1 (6 bases). CDR1 is SGHTS, CDR2 YDEGEE, per germline. The CDR3 has 15 residues. Between the trimmed V and J ends, which lost 4 bases and 0 bases, there was a span of 12 bases. CDR3 nucleotides: TGTGCCAGCAGCCCCTCTAGGGGGAGCACAGATACGCAGTATTTT. It codes for CASSPSRGSTDTQYF.

This clone came up a few times. The chain recombines TRBV25-1 with TRBJ2-7; TRBD1 aligns across 8 bases. V lost 4 bases, J lost 0 bases, and 8 bases stayed unmatched. The CDR3 is 16 residues long. In germline, CDR1 is MGHDK, CDR2 SYGVNS. Here the CDR3 DNA reads TGTGCCAGCAGTGCCTTCCCCGGGACAGGCTCCTACGAGCAGTACTTC. This codes for CASSAFPGTGSYEQYF.

This chain links TRBV15 with TRBJ1-2; the D is unclear. The CDR3 consists of 14 residues. Germline-derived CDR1 and CDR2 are LNHNV and YYDKDF (reference sequence). V was pared by 1 base and J by 7 bases, with 13 bases between. CDR3 protein: CATSRVATSIGYTF. CDR3 nucleotides: TGTGCCACCAGCAGAGTAGCAACATCTATTGGCTACACCTTC.

The chain combines TRBV6-2 or TRBV6-3 with TRBJ2-7; tentatively, D is TRBD1 or TRBD2 (5 bases each). This CDR3 has 14 amino acids. Trimming removed 2 bases from V and 4 bases from J, with 12 bases in between. Germline loops: CDR1 MNHEY, CDR2 SVGEGT. The CDR3 spells CASSYSSGPYEQYF. The CDR3 nucleotides read TGTGCCAGCAGTTACAGCTCGGGGCCTTACGAGCAGTACTTC.

This chain connects TRBV6-2 or TRBV6-3 to TRBJ2-5; D gene uncertain. The germline V and J ends were trimmed by 0 bases and 3 bases, with 5 bases remaining between them. The length of the CDR3 is 13 residues. Germline CDR1 is MNHEY and CDR2 is SVGEGT. This chain's CDR3 is CASSYSSEETQYF. The CDR3 DNA is TGTGCCAGCAGTTACTCTTCGGAAGAGACCCAGTACTTC.

The gene calls are TRBV4-1 and TRBJ2-3, with D maybe TRBD2 (6 bases). Trimming took off 4 bases at V and 0 bases at J, with 23 bases between the two ends. The germline V gene has CDR1 MGHRA and CDR2 YSYEKL. CDR3 length: 19 amino acids. The chain's CDR3 is CASSPQDSPSAYSTDTQYF. The CDR3 coding sequence is TGCGCCAGCAGCCCGCAAGATAGTCCTAGCGCATATAGCACAGATACGCAGTATTTT.

The rearrangement uses TRBV7-8 and TRBJ2-3; unclear D gene. CDR1 SGHVS and CDR2 FQNEAQ come from the germline V gene. Deletions cut 5 bases from V and 1 base from J, with 4 bases between. The CDR3 sequence is 12 residues long. CDR3 bases: TGTGCCAGCAGCGTTGGCACAGATACGCAGTATTTT. It encodes CASSVGTDTQYF. Full variable domain (rest looked up from reference TRBV7-8 and TRBJ2-3): GAGVSQSPRYKVAKRGQDVALRCDPISGHVSLFWYQQALGQGPEFLTYFQNEAQLDKSGLPSDRFFAERPEGSVSTLKIQRTQQEDSAVYLCASSVGTDTQYFGPGTRLTVL.

This clone was observed once. The J gene is TRBJ1-1, the V gene TRBV4-1; 8 bases align to TRBD1. The CDR3 contains 15 residues. V shed 2 bases, J shed 7 bases, and the junction held 9 bases outside the gene matches. Germline lookup yields CDR1 MGHRA and CDR2 YSYEKL. The CDR3 DNA is TGCGCCAGCAGCCAACCACCAGGGGGCGGAGGTGAAGCTTTCTTT. It translates to CASSQPPGGGGEAFF.

The J gene is TRBJ1-5, the V gene TRBV6-5; 7 bases map to TRBD1. CDR1 and CDR2 (germline): MNHEY, SVGAGI. The V and J ends lost 0 bases and 7 bases, in that order; junction bases with no gene match: 3. The CDR3 spans 14 residues. For the CDR3, the DNA is TGTGCCAGCAGTTACTCAGGGGGCGACCAGCCCCAGCATTTT. Protein: CASSYSGGDQPQHF.

DNA for the CDR3: TGTGCCAGCAGTGGATGGACAGGGAGCAATGAAAAACTGTTTTTT. Its protein product is CASSGWTGSNEKLFF. The V and J genes are TRBV25-1 and TRBJ1-4, with TRBD1 matching over 8 bases. With V trimmed by 4 bases and J by 5 bases, 6 bases remained unmatched. CDR1 is MGHDK, CDR2 SYGVNS, per germline. The CDR3 totals 15 residues.